This entry is about one T cell receptor (beta chain). What it binds is unknown. This CDR3 has 13 amino acids. V gave up 5 bases and J gave up 6 bases, with 14 bases separating them. Germline V gene lookup returns CDR1 SEHNR and CDR2 FQNEAQ (reference sequence). These data are taken from a study of T cells after yellow fever vaccination. In the study overall: Those fractions that held only low numbers of cells were prepared using the SMART-Seq v4 Ultra Low Input RNA kit.

Study-level results: It was the secondary response that reached its peak faster, day 5 versus 15, but it was weaker. Few clonotypes appeared in both CD4 and CD8 compartments.

A single record per CDR3 protein comes from TCRdb applying MiXCR to the 5' RACE reads. The table includes about 430,000 distinct CDR3 sequences, about 17% detected once. This clonotype was sampled from a man aged 18 to 29 who received the YFV17D yellow fever vaccine. The chain uses TRBV7-9 and TRBJ2-7, with D possibly TRBD2 on 5 matching bases. The sequencing used PBMCs, collected before the yellow fever booster vaccination. Here the CDR3 reads CASSRTLAGEQYV. The CDR3 DNA is TGTGCCAGCAGCCGGACTTTGGCGGGCGAGCAGTACGTC.